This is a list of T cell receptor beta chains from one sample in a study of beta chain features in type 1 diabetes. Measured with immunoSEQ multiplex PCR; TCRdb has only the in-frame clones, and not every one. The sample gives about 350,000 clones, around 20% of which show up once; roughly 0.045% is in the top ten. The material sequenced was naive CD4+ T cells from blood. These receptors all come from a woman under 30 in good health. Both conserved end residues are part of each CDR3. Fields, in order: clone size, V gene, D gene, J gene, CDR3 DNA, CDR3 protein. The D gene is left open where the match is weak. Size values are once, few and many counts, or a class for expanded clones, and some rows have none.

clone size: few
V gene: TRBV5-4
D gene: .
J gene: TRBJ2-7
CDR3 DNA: TGTGCCAGCAGCCAGGGCGGGGCCGGATCCTACGAGCAGTACTTC
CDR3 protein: CASSQGGAGSYEQYF

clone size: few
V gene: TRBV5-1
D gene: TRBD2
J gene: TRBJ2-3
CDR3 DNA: TGCGCCAGCAGCTTGGAGCGGGAGAGCACAGATACGCAGTATTTT
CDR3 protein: CASSLERESTDTQYF

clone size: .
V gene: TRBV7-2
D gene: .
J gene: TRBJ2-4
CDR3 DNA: TGTGCCAGCAGACCCCAGGGGGGCAGACAGTACTTC
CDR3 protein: CASRPQGGRQYF

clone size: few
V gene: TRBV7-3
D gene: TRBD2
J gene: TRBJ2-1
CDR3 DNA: TGTGCCAGCAGCTCCGCAGCGGGGGCCTTCAATGAGCAGTTCTTC
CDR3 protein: CASSSAAGAFNEQFF

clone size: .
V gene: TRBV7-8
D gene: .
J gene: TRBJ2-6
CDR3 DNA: TGTGCCAGCAGGCAAGGAGCGCCGGGGGGGGCCAACGTCCTGACTTTC
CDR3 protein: CASRQGAPGGANVLTF

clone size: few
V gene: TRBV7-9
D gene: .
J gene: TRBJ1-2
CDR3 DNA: TGTGCCAGCAGCTTTCGGGGTGGGGATGGCTACACCTTC
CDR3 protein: CASSFRGGDGYTF

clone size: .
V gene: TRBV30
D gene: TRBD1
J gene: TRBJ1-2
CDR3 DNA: TGTGCCTCTGGGACAGAAGAAAACTATGGCTACACCTTC
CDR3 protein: CASGTEENYGYTF

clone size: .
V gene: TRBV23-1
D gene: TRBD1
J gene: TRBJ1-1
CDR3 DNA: TGCGCCAGCACCACGACAGGGGTGGTCACTGAAGCTTTCTTT
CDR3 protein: CASTTTGVVTEAFF

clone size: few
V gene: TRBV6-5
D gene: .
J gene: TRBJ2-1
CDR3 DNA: TGTGCCAGCAGTCTCTACAATGAGCAGTTCTTC
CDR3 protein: CASSLYNEQFF

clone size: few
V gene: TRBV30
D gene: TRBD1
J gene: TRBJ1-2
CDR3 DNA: TGTGCCCGGCAACCAAAGGGGGCAGACTATGGCTACACCTTC
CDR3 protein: CARQPKGADYGYTF

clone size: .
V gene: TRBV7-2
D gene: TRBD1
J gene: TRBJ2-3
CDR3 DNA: TGTGCCAGCAGCTTAGGAGGGGACAGGGGCAAGTATTTT
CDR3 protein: CASSLGGDRGKYF

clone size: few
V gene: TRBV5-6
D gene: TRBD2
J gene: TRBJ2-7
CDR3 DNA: TGTGCCAGCAGCTTGGCCGCGGGGGTCTACGAGCAGTACTTC
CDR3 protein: CASSLAAGVYEQYF

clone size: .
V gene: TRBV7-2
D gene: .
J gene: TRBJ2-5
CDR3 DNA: TGTGCCAGCAGCTTAGACAGTTCGGGGAAGACCCAGTACTTC
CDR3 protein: CASSLDSSGKTQYF

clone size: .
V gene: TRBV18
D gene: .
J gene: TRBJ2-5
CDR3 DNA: TGTGCCAGCTCAGCAGGTTCCGGGATGTTAACCCAAGAGACCCAGTACTTC
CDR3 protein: CASSAGSGMLTQETQYF

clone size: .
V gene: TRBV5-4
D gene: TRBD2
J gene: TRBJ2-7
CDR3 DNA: TGTGCCTCCCGGCTAGCGGGAGGGCCTCGGGAGCAGTACTTC
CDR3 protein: CASRLAGGPREQYF

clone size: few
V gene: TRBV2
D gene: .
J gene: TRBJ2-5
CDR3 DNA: TGTGCCAGCAGGGGACTGGCAGCAGGGACCCAGTACTTC
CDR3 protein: CASRGLAAGTQYF

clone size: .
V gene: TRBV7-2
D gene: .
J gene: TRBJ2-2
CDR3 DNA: TGTGCCAGCAGATCCGACAGGCTCAACACCGGGGAGCTGTTTTTT
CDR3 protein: CASRSDRLNTGELFF